This is a list of T cell receptor beta chains from one sample in a study of T cells in Graves' hyperthyroidism and ophthalmopathy. TCRdb fed the multiplex PCR reads into MiXCR, producing one record per CDR3 protein. Among hundreds of thousands of distinct CDR3 sequences listed, around 15% were seen once. The specimen sequenced was blood. These receptors were taken from a woman aged 25 to 45 with Graves' hyperthyroidism. Each CDR3 is given with its conserved first and last residue. The order of the fields is clone size, D gene, J gene, V gene, CDR3 protein, CDR3 DNA. D genes are given only for firm matches. Expanded clones get a size class; other rows say once, few or many, or leave the size out.

- | - | TRBJ2-1 | TRBV18 | CASSPNRGFGDEQFF | TGTGCCAGCTCACCAAATCGGGGATTTGGCGATGAGCAGTTCTTC
- | TRBD1 | TRBJ1-2 | TRBV19 | CASSPHRDRGTYGYTF | TGTGCCAGTAGTCCACATCGGGACAGGGGAACCTATGGCTACACCTTC
- | - | TRBJ2-2 | TRBV7-9 | CAGQYSWGNAGELFF | TGTGCCGGCCAGTACTCTTGGGGGAACGCCGGGGAGCTGTTTTTT
many | TRBD2 | TRBJ2-1 | TRBV7-3 | CASSRRAGEEYEQFF | TGTGCCAGCAGCCGTAGAGCGGGAGAAGAGTATGAGCAGTTCTTC
- | - | TRBJ1-6 | TRBV7-8 | CASSFSEGLYNSPLHF | TGTGCCAGCAGCTTTTCGGAGGGGCTCTATAATTCACCCCTCCACTTT
many | - | TRBJ2-7 | TRBV10-2 | CASRAHQGPYDEQYF | TGCGCCAGCAGAGCTCACCAGGGGCCCTACGACGAGCAGTACTTC
- | TRBD1 | TRBJ2-7 | TRBV15 | CATSIDRESYEQYF | TGTGCCACCAGCATTGACAGGGAATCCTACGAGCAGTACTTC
few | TRBD2 | TRBJ2-1 | TRBV11-1 | CASSPGLVSIHEQFF | TGTGCCAGCAGCCCAGGACTAGTTTCAATCCATGAGCAGTTCTTC
few | TRBD2 | TRBJ2-1 | TRBV9 | CASSGGLALDEQFF | TGTGCCAGCAGCGGGGGACTAGCTCTGGATGAGCAGTTCTTC
- | - | TRBJ1-6 | TRBV6-5 | CASSYPPARDATSYNSPLHF | TGTGCCAGCAGTTACCCCCCGGCCCGGGACGCTACATCCTATAATTCACCCCTCCACTTT
many | - | TRBJ2-5 | TRBV6-1 | CASSREVRETQYF | TGTGCCAGCAGTCGAGAGGTCCGGGAGACCCAGTACTTC